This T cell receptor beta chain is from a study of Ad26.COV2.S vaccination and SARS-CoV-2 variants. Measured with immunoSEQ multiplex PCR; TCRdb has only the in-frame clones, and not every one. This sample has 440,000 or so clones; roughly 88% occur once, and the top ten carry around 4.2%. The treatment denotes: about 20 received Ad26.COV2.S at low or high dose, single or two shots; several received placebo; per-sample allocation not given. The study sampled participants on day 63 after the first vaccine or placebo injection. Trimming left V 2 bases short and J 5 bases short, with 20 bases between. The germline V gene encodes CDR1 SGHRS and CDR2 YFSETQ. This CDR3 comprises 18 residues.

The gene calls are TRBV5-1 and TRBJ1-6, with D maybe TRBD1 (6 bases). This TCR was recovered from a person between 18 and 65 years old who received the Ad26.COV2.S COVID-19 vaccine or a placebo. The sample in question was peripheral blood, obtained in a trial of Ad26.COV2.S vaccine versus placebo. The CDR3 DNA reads TGCGCCAGCAGCTTCCGGGGGCTTAGTTCTTTAGATAATTCACCCCTCCACTTT. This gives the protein CASSFRGLSSLDNSPLHF.